This T cell receptor (beta chain) is from a study of blood T cell repertoires in COVID-19. Study in general: The study drew acute and convalescent COVID-19 samples from the United States, Italy and Spain. Sources were T cells, B-cell-depleted T cells, or PBMCs; the material itself was cDNA or gDNA.

The table came from immunoSEQ multiplex PCR; TCRdb's copy has only in-frame clones and leaves some out. The sample lists about 400,000 clones, around 90% seen once, with roughly 2% in the top ten. CDR1 and CDR2 (germline): SGDLS, YYNGEE. This CDR3 region has 14 residues. V shed 3 bases and J shed 7 bases, with 14 bases lying between them. This chain links TRBV9 with TRBJ2-1; D is perhaps TRBD1 (6 bases). This sequence was found in a woman between 40 and 50 years old with acute COVID-19. Sequencing was performed on PBMCs or T cells enriched from blood (not recorded which). The CDR3 spells CASSGRGAANEQFF. In nucleotides, the CDR3 is TGTGCCAGCAGCGGCAGGGGCGCGGCTAATGAGCAGTTCTTC.